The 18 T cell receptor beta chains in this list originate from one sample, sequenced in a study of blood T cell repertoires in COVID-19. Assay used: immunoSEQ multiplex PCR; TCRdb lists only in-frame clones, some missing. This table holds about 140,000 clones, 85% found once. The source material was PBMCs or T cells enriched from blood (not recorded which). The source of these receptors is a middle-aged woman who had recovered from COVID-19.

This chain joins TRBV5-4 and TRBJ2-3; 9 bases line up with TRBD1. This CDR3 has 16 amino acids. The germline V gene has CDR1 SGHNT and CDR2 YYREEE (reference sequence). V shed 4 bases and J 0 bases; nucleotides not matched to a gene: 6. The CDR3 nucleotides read TGTGCCAGCAGCAGGAGGGACAGGGTTAGCACAGATACGCAGTATTTT. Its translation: CASSRRDRVSTDTQYF. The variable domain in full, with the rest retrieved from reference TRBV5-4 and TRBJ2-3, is ETGVTQSPTHLIKTRGQQVTLRCSSQSGHNTVSWYQQALGQGPQFIFQYYREEENGRGNFPPRFSGLQFPNYSSELNVNALELDDSALYLCASSRRDRVSTDTQYFGPGTRLTVL.

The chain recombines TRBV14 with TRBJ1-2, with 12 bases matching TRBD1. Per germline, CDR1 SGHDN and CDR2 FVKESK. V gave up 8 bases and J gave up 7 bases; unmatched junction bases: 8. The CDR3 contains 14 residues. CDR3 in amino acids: CASARDRGRGGYTF. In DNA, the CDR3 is TGTGCCAGCGCCCGGGACAGGGGGCGTGGTGGCTACACCTTC.

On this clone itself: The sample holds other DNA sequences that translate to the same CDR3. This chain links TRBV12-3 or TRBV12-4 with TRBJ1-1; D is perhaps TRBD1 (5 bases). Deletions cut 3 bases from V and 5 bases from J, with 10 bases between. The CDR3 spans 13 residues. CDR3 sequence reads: CASSLGSGTEAFF. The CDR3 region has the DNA TGTGCCAGCAGTTTGGGCTCAGGGACTGAAGCTTTCTTT.

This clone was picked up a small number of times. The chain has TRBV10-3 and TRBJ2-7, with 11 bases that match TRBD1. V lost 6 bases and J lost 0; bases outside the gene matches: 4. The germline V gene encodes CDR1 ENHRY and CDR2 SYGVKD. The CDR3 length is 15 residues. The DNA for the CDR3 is TGTGCCATCAGAACAGGGACAGGGGGCTCCTACGAGCAGTACTTC. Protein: CAIRTGTGGSYEQYF.

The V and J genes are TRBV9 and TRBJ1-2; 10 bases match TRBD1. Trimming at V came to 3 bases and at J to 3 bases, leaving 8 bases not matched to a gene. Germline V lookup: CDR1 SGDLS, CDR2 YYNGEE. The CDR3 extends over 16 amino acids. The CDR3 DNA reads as TGTGCCAGCAGCGCGTCTTCGGGACAGGGGTACTATGGCTACACCTTC. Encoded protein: CASSASSGQGYYGYTF.

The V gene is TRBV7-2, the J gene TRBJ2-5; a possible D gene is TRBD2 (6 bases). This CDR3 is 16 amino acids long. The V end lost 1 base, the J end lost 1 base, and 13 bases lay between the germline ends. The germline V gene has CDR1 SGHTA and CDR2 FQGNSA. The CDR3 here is CASSLVGSGSQETQYF. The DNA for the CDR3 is TGTGCCAGCAGCTTAGTCGGTAGCGGATCCCAAGAGACCCAGTACTTC.

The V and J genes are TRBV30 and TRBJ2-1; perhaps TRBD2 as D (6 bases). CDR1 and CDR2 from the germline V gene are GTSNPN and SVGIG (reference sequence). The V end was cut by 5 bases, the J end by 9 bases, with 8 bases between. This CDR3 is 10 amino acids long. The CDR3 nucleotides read TGTGCCTGGGGGACTGGTGAGCAGTTCTTC. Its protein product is CAWGTGEQFF.

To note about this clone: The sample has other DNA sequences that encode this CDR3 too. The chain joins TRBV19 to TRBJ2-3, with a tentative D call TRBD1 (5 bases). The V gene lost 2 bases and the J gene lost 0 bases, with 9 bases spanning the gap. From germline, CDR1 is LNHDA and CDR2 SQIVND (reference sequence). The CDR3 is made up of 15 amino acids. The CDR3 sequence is CASSIQGESTDTQYF. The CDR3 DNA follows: TGTGCCAGTAGTATACAGGGCGAAAGCACAGATACGCAGTATTTT.

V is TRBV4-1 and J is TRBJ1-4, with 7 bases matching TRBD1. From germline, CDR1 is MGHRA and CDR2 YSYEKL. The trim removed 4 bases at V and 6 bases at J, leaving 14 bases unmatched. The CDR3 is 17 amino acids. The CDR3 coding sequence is TGCGCCAGCAGCCGCCAAAGAGGGGGCAGGGAGGATGAAAAACTGTTTTTT. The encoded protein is CASSRQRGGREDEKLFF.

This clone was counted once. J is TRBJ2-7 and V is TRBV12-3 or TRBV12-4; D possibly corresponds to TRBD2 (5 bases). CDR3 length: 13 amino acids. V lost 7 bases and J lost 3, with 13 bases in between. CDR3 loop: CASTWAGNYEQYF. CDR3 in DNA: TGTGCCAGCACATGGGCCGGGAACTACGAGCAGTACTTC.

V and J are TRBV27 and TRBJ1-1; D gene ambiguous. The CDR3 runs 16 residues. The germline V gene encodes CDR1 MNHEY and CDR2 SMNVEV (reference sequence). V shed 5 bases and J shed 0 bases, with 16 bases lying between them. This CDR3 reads CASSPLRAGLNTEAFF. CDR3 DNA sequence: TGTGCCAGCAGTCCCCTAAGGGCGGGGTTGAACACTGAAGCTTTCTTT.

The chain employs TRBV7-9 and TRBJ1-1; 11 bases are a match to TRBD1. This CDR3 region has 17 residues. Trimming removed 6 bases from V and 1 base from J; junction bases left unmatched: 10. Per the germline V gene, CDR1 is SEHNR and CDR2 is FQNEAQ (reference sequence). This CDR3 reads CASSSDRGLSWNTEAFF. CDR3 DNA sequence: TGTGCCAGCAGTTCGGACAGGGGGCTGTCTTGGAACACTGAAGCTTTCTTT.

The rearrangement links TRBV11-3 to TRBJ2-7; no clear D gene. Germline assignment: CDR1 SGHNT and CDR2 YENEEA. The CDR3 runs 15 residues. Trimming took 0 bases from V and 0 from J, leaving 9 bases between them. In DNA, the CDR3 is TGTGCCAGCAGCTTAGATCGATCCGGCTCCTACGAGCAGTACTTC. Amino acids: CASSLDRSGSYEQYF.

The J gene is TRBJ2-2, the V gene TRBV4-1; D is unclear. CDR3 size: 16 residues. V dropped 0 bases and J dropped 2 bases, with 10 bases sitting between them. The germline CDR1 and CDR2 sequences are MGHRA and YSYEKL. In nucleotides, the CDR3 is TGCGCCAGCAGCCAAGATCCGGCAGGTAACACCGGGGAGCTGTTTTTT. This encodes CASSQDPAGNTGELFF.

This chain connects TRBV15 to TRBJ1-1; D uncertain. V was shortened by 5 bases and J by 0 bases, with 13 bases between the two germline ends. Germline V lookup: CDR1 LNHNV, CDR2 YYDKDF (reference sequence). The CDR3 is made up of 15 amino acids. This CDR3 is CATSGRQRMNTEAFF. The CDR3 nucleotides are TGTGCCACCAGCGGTCGCCAGCGCATGAACACTGAAGCTTTCTTT.

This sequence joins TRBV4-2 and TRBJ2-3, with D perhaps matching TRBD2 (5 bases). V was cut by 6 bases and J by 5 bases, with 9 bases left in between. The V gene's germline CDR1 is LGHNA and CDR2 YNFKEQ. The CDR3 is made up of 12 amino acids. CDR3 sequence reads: CASRSGQDTQYF. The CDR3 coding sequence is TGTGCCAGCAGAAGCGGTCAAGATACGCAGTATTTT.

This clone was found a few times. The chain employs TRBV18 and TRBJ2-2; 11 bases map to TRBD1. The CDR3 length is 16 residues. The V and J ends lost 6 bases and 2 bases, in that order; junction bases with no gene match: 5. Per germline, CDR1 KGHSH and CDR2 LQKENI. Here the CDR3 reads CASSPDRGLNTGELFF. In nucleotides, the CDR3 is TGTGCCAGCTCCCCGGACAGGGGGCTTAACACCGGGGAGCTGTTTTTT.

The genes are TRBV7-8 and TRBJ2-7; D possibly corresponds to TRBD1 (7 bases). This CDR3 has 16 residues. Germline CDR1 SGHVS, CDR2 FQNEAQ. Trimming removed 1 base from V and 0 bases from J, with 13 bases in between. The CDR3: CASSLEAGGISYEQYF. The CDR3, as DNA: TGTGCCAGCAGCTTAGAGGCAGGGGGGATCTCCTACGAGCAGTACTTC.